A selection of T cell receptor beta chains follows, all from one sample in a study of tumour-infiltrating T cells in Burkitt lymphoma. Produced via immunoSEQ multiplex PCR; TCRdb's table is partial and in-frame only. This table holds 7,700 or so clones, roughly two thirds found once. Sequenced input: tumor tissue. The origin of the receptors is a human donor with diffuse large B-cell lymphoma. The CDR3 runs from the conserved cysteine through the conserved F or W. The D gene is left open where the match is weak. Not every row has a clone size; where given, it reads once, few, many or a size class.

CDR3nt	CDR3aa	d_gene	abundance	v_gene	j_gene
TGTGCCAGCAGCCAGCAATCGCAGGGATCCTCACCCCTCCACTTT	CASSQQSQGSSPLHF	.	.	TRBV14	TRBJ1-6
TGTGCCAGCAGTGAAAGACAGTTCTACGAGCAGTACTTC	CASSERQFYEQYF	.	.	TRBV2	TRBJ2-7
TGTGCCAGCAGTTACTCGGCACCGCCCTCCTACGAGCAGTACTTC	CASSYSAPPSYEQYF	.	.	TRBV6-5	TRBJ2-7
TGTGCCAGTAACCCCCCAGGGGGATACAATGAGCAGTTCTTC	CASNPPGGYNEQFF	TRBD1	.	TRBV19	TRBJ2-1
TGTGCCAGCACCTCGGCCGCCCCCAGGAACGAGCAGTACTTC	CASTSAAPRNEQYF	.	.	TRBV6-1	TRBJ2-7
TGTGCCAGCTCCCTCAGCAGCACCGGGGAGCTGTTTTTT	CASSLSSTGELFF	.	.	TRBV18	TRBJ2-2
TGTGCCAGCAGCCTGGTTGGGGGCAACTCCTACAATGAGCAGTTCTTC	CASSLVGGNSYNEQFF	.	once	TRBV7-2	TRBJ2-1
TGCGCCAGCAGCCCGGACATTACCTACGAGCAGTACTTC	CASSPDITYEQYF	.	.	TRBV5-1	TRBJ2-7
TGTGCCAGCAGTGAATCGTATACGCAGTATTTT	CASSESYTQYF	.	.	TRBV25-1	TRBJ2-3
TGTGCCAGCAGTTTCGGGGGGTCCGTCTACAATGAGCAGTTCTTC	CASSFGGSVYNEQFF	TRBD2	.	TRBV27	TRBJ2-1
TGTGCTAGTGGTTTGTGGTGGCTAGGGAAGTTTTCACCCCTCCACTTT	CASGLWWLGKFSPLHF	.	.	TRBV12-5	TRBJ1-6
TGCGCCAGCAGCTTGGGAGCAGAGGCGGACACTGAAGCTTTCTTT	CASSLGAEADTEAFF	.	.	TRBV5-1	TRBJ1-1
TGTGCCAGCAGCTTCGAGGGTTTCCACATTCAGTACTTC	CASSFEGFHIQYF	.	.	TRBV5-6	TRBJ2-4
TGTGCCAGCAGTCCTCAGGGCCCGTACTACAATGAGCAGTTCTTC	CASSPQGPYYNEQFF	.	.	TRBV2	TRBJ2-1
TGCAGCGCCGGACAGGGTGGGGGTGGCTACACCTTC	CSAGQGGGGYTF	TRBD1	.	TRBV29-1	TRBJ1-2
TGTGCCAGCAGCGTAGGGTACAATCAGCCCCAGCATTTT	CASSVGYNQPQHF	.	.	TRBV9	TRBJ1-5
TGCAGCGTTGAAGGTAGAAGGAACACCGGGGAGCTGTTTTTT	CSVEGRRNTGELFF	.	.	TRBV29-1	TRBJ2-2
TGCGCCAGCAGCTTGCTAGCGGGGGGGCACAATGAGCAGTTCTTC	CASSLLAGGHNEQFF	TRBD2	.	TRBV5-1	TRBJ2-1
TGTGCCATCAGTGAAGGAGAGACCCAGTACTTC	CAISEGETQYF	.	.	TRBV10-3	TRBJ2-5
TGCGCCAGCAGCCAAGATAGGGCAGGGCTCTCCTACGAGCAGTACTTC	CASSQDRAGLSYEQYF	.	few	TRBV4-3	TRBJ2-7
TGTGCCACCAGCAGAGGGGACGGTTCCTACGAGCAGTACTTC	CATSRGDGSYEQYF	.	once	TRBV15	TRBJ2-7
TGTGCCAGCAGTTACTCGCGGATCGGCTATTCACCCCTCCACTTT	CASSYSRIGYSPLHF	.	.	TRBV6-5	TRBJ1-6
TGCGCCAGCAGCCAGCTAGCGGGGGGGACCTACGAGCAGTACTTC	CASSQLAGGTYEQYF	TRBD2	.	TRBV4-1	TRBJ2-7
TGCGCCAGCAGCTCAAACCCTGGCAAGCCCCAGCATTTT	CASSSNPGKPQHF	.	.	TRBV5-1	TRBJ1-5
TGTGCCAGCTCACCCTATCGGGGGATTCACGGCTACACCTTC	CASSPYRGIHGYTF	.	large	TRBV18	TRBJ1-2
TGTGCCAGCAGTAATACAGGGGCGGGCACTGAAGCTTTCTTT	CASSNTGAGTEAFF	TRBD1	.	TRBV6-1	TRBJ1-1
TGTGCCACCAGCAACTATGCGAGAAATACGCAGTATTTT	CATSNYARNTQYF	.	.	TRBV15	TRBJ2-3
TGTGCCAGCAGCGGCCAGGGGACCGAGCAGTACTTC	CASSGQGTEQYF	.	.	TRBV9	TRBJ2-7
TGTGCCAGCAGCCTGGGGACAGTGTACACCGGGGAGCTGTTTTTT	CASSLGTVYTGELFF	TRBD1	.	TRBV7-2	TRBJ2-2
TGTGTCAGTAGCAGGACTGCCTTGGGTGAAAAACTGTTTTTT	CVSSRTALGEKLFF	.	.	TRBV19	TRBJ1-4
TGTGCCAGCAGTGTCTCACAGGGGGCGATAGGCTACACCTTC	CASSVSQGAIGYTF	TRBD1	.	TRBV2	TRBJ1-2
TGTGCCAGCAGCTTATACGGACACCTCGGGGAGACCCAGTACTTC	CASSLYGHLGETQYF	.	.	TRBV7-8	TRBJ2-5
TGTGCTAGCAGCTTAGCGCCCTCGTGGGGGGGCTGCAACACCGGGGAGCTGTTTTTT	CASSLAPSWGGCNTGELFF	.	.	TRBV7-7	TRBJ2-2
TGTGCCAGCAGCTTAGGCCGGCGGGGCTACACCTTC	CASSLGRRGYTF	.	.	TRBV13	TRBJ1-2
TGCGCCAGCAGCCAAATACCCAATACCGACAGAAGATATGGCTACACCTTC	CASSQIPNTDRRYGYTF	.	.	TRBV4-1	TRBJ1-2
TGTGCCAGTAGTTTACCACCCTCAGGGGGCGCTGGGGCTTTCTTT	CASSLPPSGGAGAFF	TRBD1	.	TRBV19	TRBJ1-1
TGTGCCAGCAGTTACACGGACAGTTCACCCCTCCACTTT	CASSYTDSSPLHF	.	few	TRBV6-5	TRBJ1-6
TGTGCCAGCAGCTTTCTTGACAGGGGCTCCACACCCCTCCACTTT	CASSFLDRGSTPLHF	TRBD1	large	TRBV5-5	TRBJ1-6
TGTGCCATCAGCCGGACTAGCGGGGGTGAACAAGAGACCCAGTACTTC	CAISRTSGGEQETQYF	TRBD2	.	TRBV10-3	TRBJ2-5
TGTGCCAGCAGTCCTCCGACAGGGGAAGCTTTCTTT	CASSPPTGEAFF	TRBD1	few	TRBV6-5	TRBJ1-1
TGCGCCAGCAGCTGGGGGCCGCGCATGGAAGCTTTCTTT	CASSWGPRMEAFF	.	.	TRBV5-1	TRBJ1-1
TGTGCCACTATGACTAATTCACCCCTCCACTTT	CATMTNSPLHF	.	.	TRBV6-1	TRBJ1-6
TGCGCCAGCAGCTCTGGCGAACAAAGGCGGACTGAAGCTTTCTTT	CASSSGEQRRTEAFF	.	.	TRBV5-1	TRBJ1-1
TGTGCCAGCAGGGAGGGGGGGAGTCGGTCACCCCTCCACTTT	CASREGGSRSPLHF	.	.	TRBV7-2	TRBJ1-6
TGCGCCAGCAGCTTAGTCACTTATGGGACAGATACGCAGTATTTT	CASSLVTYGTDTQYF	.	.	TRBV5-1	TRBJ2-3
TGTGCCAGCAGCTTAGATACGTCGCGAGACACCATATATTTT	CASSLDTSRDTIYF	.	.	TRBV7-9	TRBJ1-3
TGTGCCAGCAGCTTAGATCCGTCGGCCACCCAGCATTTT	CASSLDPSATQHF	.	.	TRBV7-2	TRBJ1-5
TGTGCCAGCAGTACTGCTAGAGAAGAGACCCAGTACTTC	CASSTAREETQYF	.	.	TRBV2	TRBJ2-5
TGTGCCAGCAGCTCAGGGACCGGGGCCTACGAGCAGTACTTC	CASSSGTGAYEQYF	.	.	TRBV5-6	TRBJ2-7